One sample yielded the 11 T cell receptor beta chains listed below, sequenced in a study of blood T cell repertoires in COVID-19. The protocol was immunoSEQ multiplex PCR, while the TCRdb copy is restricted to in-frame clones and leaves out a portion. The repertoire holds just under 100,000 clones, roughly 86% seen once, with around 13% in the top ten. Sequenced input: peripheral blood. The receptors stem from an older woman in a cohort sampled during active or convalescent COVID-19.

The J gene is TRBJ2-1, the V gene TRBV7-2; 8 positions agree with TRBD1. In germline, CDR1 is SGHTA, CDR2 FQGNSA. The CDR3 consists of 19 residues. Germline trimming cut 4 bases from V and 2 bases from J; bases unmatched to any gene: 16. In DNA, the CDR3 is TGTGCCAGCAGCTGGCCTTCCGGGATAGGGACAGGTCCCTACAATGAGCAGTTCTTC. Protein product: CASSWPSGIGTGPYNEQFF.

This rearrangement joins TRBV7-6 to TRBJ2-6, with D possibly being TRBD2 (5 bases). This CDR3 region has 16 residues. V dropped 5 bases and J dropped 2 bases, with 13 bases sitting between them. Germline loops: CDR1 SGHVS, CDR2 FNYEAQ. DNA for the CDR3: TGTGCCAGCAGCCCGGAGGATGGGGCTGGGGCCAACGTCCTGACTTTC. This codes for CASSPEDGAGANVLTF.

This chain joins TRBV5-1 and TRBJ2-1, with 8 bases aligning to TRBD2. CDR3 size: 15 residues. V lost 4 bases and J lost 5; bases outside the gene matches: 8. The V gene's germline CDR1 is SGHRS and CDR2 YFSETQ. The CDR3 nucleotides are TGCGCCAGCAGCCCACAAGCGGGAGTGGACAATGAGCAGTTCTTC. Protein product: CASSPQAGVDNEQFF.

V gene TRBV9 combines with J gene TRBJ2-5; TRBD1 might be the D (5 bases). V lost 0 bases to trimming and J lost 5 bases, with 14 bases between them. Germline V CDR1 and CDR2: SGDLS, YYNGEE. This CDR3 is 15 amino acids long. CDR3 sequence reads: CASSVAGSGKETQYF. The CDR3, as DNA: TGTGCCAGCAGCGTAGCTGGGTCAGGGAAGGAGACCCAGTACTTC.

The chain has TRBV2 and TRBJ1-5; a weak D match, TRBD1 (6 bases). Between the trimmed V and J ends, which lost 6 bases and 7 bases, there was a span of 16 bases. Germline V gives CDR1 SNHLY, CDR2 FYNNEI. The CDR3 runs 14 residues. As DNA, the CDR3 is TGTGCCAGCAGACCCACAGGGTCTTGGCAGCCCCAGCATTTT. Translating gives CASRPTGSWQPQHF.

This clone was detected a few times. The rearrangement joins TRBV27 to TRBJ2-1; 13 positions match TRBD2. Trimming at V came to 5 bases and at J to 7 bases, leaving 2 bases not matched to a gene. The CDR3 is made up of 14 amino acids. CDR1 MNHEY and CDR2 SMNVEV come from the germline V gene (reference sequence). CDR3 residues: CASSLGLAGNEQFF. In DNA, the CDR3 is TGTGCCAGCAGTCTGGGACTAGCGGGAAATGAGCAGTTCTTC.

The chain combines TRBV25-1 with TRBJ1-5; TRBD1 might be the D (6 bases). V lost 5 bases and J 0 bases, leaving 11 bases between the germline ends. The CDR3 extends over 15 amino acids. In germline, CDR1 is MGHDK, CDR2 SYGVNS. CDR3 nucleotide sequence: TGTGCCAGCAGTCAAACAGGGATTAGCAATCAGCCCCAGCATTTT. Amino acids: CASSQTGISNQPQHF.

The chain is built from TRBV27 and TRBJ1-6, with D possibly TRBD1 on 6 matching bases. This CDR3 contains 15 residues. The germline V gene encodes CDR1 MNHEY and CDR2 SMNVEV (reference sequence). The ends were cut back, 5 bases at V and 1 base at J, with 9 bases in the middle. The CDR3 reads CASSGQSSYNSPLHF. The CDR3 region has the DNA TGTGCCAGCAGTGGACAGAGTTCCTATAATTCACCCCTCCACTTT.

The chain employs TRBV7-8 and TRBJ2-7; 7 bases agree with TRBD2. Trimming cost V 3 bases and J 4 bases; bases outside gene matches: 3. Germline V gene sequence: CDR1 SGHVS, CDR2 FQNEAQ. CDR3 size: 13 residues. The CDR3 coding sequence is TGTGCCAGCAGCTTGGGGGGGTTATACGAGCAGTACTTC. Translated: CASSLGGLYEQYF.

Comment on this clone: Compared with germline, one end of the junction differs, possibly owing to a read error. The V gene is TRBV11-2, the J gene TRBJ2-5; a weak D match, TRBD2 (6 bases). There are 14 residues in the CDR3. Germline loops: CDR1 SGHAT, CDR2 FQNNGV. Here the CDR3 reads CASSPGLNQETQYF. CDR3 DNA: TGTGCCAGCAGCCCGGGACTTAACCAGGAGACCCAGTACTTC.

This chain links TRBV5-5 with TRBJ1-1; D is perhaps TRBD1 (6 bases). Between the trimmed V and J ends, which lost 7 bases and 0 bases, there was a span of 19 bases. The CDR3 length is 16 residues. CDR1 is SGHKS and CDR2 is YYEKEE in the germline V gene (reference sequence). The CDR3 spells CASGDRRGTMNTEAFF. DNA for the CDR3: TGTGCCAGCGGCGACCGTAGGGGGACCATGAACACTGAAGCTTTCTTT.